This T cell receptor (beta chain) appears in the sequencing data of a study of beta chain features in type 1 diabetes. Background on the study: The study found patients and healthy donors alike in age, gender and cell yields.

Study-wide findings and caveats: VDJ junctions in type 1 diabetes patients carried more deletions and fewer insertions. Among patients with Type 1 diabetes, TCRB CDR3s were moderately but significantly shorter in every one of the four CD4+ subsets.

Germline V lookup: CDR1 LGHNA, CDR2 YSLEER. Trimming took 0 bases from V and 4 from J; bases not matched to a gene: 5. This CDR3 comprises 16 residues. Of note for this clone: Its antigen is currently unknown.

Sequenced material consisted of expressed TCRB transcripts (all of the isolated RNA was reverse transcribed). Assay: immunoSEQ multiplex PCR; the TCRdb copy retains only in-frame clones and omits some. The sample includes 360,000 or so clones, around a fifth of them seen just once. The receptor's source is a young woman in good health. This chain joins TRBV4-3 and TRBJ2-5; 10 bases are a match to TRBD1. Sequencing was performed on naive CD4+ T cells from blood. CDR3 sequence: CASSQDLGQGGETQYF. CDR3 nucleotide sequence: TGCGCCAGCAGCCAAGATCTTGGACAGGGGGGAGAGACCCAGTACTTC.